The 6 T cell receptor beta chains reported below all come from one sample, sequenced in a study of blood T cell repertoires in COVID-19. TCRdb's copy holds only in-frame clones and misses some; the assay was immunoSEQ multiplex PCR. The table records about 330,000 clones, approximately 84% of them present only once. The sample consisted of PBMCs or T cells enriched from blood (not recorded which). The receptor source for this set is a young woman who had recovered from COVID-19.

V is TRBV7-9 and J is TRBJ2-1; D perhaps matches TRBD2 (6 bases). This CDR3 is built from 12 residues. Trimming stripped 3 bases from V and 9 bases from J, with 9 bases between. CDR1 and CDR2 (germline): SEHNR, FQNEAQ (reference sequence). The CDR3 protein is CASSFTSTEQFF. The CDR3 DNA sequence: TGTGCCAGCAGCTTCACTAGCACTGAGCAGTTCTTC.

The chain uses TRBV12-3 or TRBV12-4 and TRBJ1-4, with a possible D match to TRBD1 (6 bases). The CDR3 spans 13 residues. V was clipped by 5 bases and J by 7 bases, with 11 bases between them. The CDR3 loop is CASSVGASEKLFF. DNA of the CDR3: TGTGCCAGCAGTGTGGGGGCTTCTGAAAAACTGTTTTTT.

The genes are TRBV3-1 (or the pseudogene TRBV3-2) and TRBJ2-2, with 9 bases matching TRBD2. The ends lost 3 bases at V and 4 bases at J; junction bases unmatched: 9. In germline, CDR1 is LGHDT, CDR2 YNNKEL (reference sequence). This CDR3 contains 17 residues. The CDR3 nucleotides read TGTGCCAGCAGCCATTGGGCAGCGGGGGGTGGCACCGGGGAGCTGTTTTTT. Protein: CASSHWAAGGGTGELFF.

This clone was observed once. V and J are TRBV5-4 and TRBJ2-1; 7 nucleotides line up with TRBD1. This CDR3 has 14 amino acids. Germline V CDR1 and CDR2: SGHNT, YYREEE (reference sequence). Trimming took 0 bases from V and 5 from J; bases not matched to a gene: 2. The CDR3 loop is CASSLGRGNNEQFF. CDR3 coding DNA: TGTGCCAGCAGCTTGGGCAGGGGGAACAATGAGCAGTTCTTC.

The chain uses TRBV7-2 and TRBJ2-5, with D possibly TRBD2 on 6 matching bases. Trimming left V 2 bases short and J 9 bases short, with 7 bases between. This CDR3 contains 11 residues. The germline V gene encodes CDR1 SGHTA and CDR2 FQGNSA. As DNA, the CDR3 is TGTGCCAGCAGCTTACGCGGGGCCCAGTACTTC. This translates into CASSLRGAQYF.

V usage is TRBV15 and J usage is TRBJ2-3; D gene uncertain. V was clipped by 11 bases and J by 9 bases, with 21 bases between them. The CDR3 is 13 residues long. Germline CDR1 is LNHNV and CDR2 is YYDKDF (reference sequence). CDR3 loop: CAARRTETPTQYF. The CDR3 DNA reads as TGTGCCGCCCGACGAACAGAAACTCCCACGCAGTATTTT.